The 8 T cell receptor beta chains reported below all come from one sample, sequenced in a study of T cells in localized non-small cell lung cancer. Here immunoSEQ multiplex PCR was the method, and the copy in TCRdb shows in-frame clones only, minus some. In the table there are about 40,000 clones, approximately 80% of which are singletons. This material consisted of peripheral blood mononuclear cells, taken before any cancer treatment. These receptors all stem from a male donor at least 60 years old with stage II lung adenocarcinoma.

This clone was counted a single time. V gene TRBV11-2 combines with J gene TRBJ2-7; 10 bases agree with TRBD2. Germline V gives CDR1 SGHAT, CDR2 FQNNGV. The trim removed 3 bases at V and 9 bases at J, leaving 11 bases unmatched. There are 15 residues in the CDR3. The CDR3 DNA reads as TGTGCCAGCAGCTTCCCCACTAGCGGGATCGCTAGGCAGTACTTC. This translates into CASSFPTSGIARQYF.

V gene TRBV19 combines with J gene TRBJ1-2, with 10 bases aligning to TRBD1. The CDR3 is made up of 14 amino acids. The J segment lost 5 bases and the V segment lost 5 bases, leaving 5 bases of the junction unmatched. CDR1 is LNHDA and CDR2 is SQIVND in the germline V gene (reference sequence). For the CDR3, the DNA is TGTGCCAGTAGTCGGACAGGGGGGACATATGGCTACACCTTC. Protein: CASSRTGGTYGYTF.

This clone was detected only once. V gene TRBV5-4 combines with J gene TRBJ2-1; 8 bases are shared with TRBD1. J was trimmed by 7 bases and V by 5 bases; bases with no gene match: 5. CDR3 length: 13 residues. The germline V gene has CDR1 SGHNT and CDR2 YYREEE (reference sequence). The CDR3 region is CASRLTGANEQFF. CDR3 sequence (DNA): TGTGCCAGCAGGTTGACAGGGGCGAATGAGCAGTTCTTC. Looking up the rest from reference TRBV5-4 and TRBJ2-1 gives the full variable domain: ETGVTQSPTHLIKTRGQQVTLRCSSQSGHNTVSWYQQALGQGPQFIFQYYREEENGRGNFPPRFSGLQFPNYSSELNVNALELDDSALYLCASRLTGANEQFFGPGTRLTVL.

This clone was seen more than once but under ten times. The V and J genes are TRBV5-4 and TRBJ2-1, with D maybe TRBD1 (8 bases). The CDR3 is made up of 14 amino acids. Looked up from germline, CDR1 is SGHNT and CDR2 is YYREEE (reference sequence). V lost 9 bases, J lost 5 bases, and 18 bases lay in between. The CDR3 nucleotides are TGTGCCACCAACAGGGGGAGGGCCGACAATGAGCAGTTCTTC. This encodes CATNRGRADNEQFF.

This sequence joins TRBV30 and TRBJ1-3; D is perhaps TRBD1 (6 bases). Germline values: CDR1 GTSNPN, CDR2 SVGIG (reference sequence). The CDR3 is 13 amino acids. The ends were cut back, 1 base at V and 9 bases at J, with 13 bases in the middle. The CDR3, as DNA: TGTGCCTGGAGTGGTCAGGGGAAGGGCACCATATATTTT. It yields the protein CAWSGQGKGTIYF.

The chain employs TRBV7-2 and TRBJ2-5; D not resolved. In germline, CDR1 is SGHTA, CDR2 FQGNSA. This CDR3 has 12 amino acids. V was shortened by 5 bases and J by 12 bases, with 16 bases between the two germline ends. CDR3 nucleotide sequence: TGTGCCAGCAGCACCGACTGGAATACGAAGTACTTC. Translation gives CASSTDWNTKYF.

The chain links TRBV6-1 to TRBJ1-1; D is possibly TRBD1 (6 bases). The V end lost 1 base, the J end lost 9 bases, and 12 bases lay between the germline ends. CDR1 MNHNS and CDR2 SASEGT come from the germline V gene. CDR3 length equals 13 residues. The CDR3 bases are TGTGCCAGCAGTGAAGTATGGACAGAGAAAGCTTTCTTT. Its protein is CASSEVWTEKAFF.

This CDR3 reads CASSLAVYGGEQFF. The CDR3 DNA is TGCGCCAGCAGCTTGGCTGTTTACGGGGGAGAGCAGTTCTTC. The chain joins TRBV5-1 to TRBJ2-1, with a tentative D call TRBD2 (6 bases). Germline CDR1 is SGHRS and CDR2 is YFSETQ. Trimming cost V 0 bases and J 10 bases, with 14 bases left between them. CDR3 size: 14 residues.